The 3 T cell receptor beta chains below all came from one sample that was sequenced in a study of T cell responses to AZD1222 COVID-19 vaccine. Assay used: immunoSEQ multiplex PCR; TCRdb lists only in-frame clones, some missing. Among more than 95,000 clones listed, around 92% were seen once. This specimen was peripheral blood, taken on day 0 of AZD1222 vaccination. These receptors all stem from an adult in good health.

This rearrangement joins TRBV6-5 to TRBJ1-4, with a tentative D call TRBD1 (6 bases). This CDR3 region has 14 residues. Trimming shortened V by 5 bases and J by 7 bases, and 14 bases separated the two germline ends. Germline V gene lookup returns CDR1 MNHEY and CDR2 SVGAGI. The CDR3 reads CASSQGIRGEKLFF. The CDR3 nucleotides are TGTGCCAGCAGTCAGGGGATCAGAGGTGAAAAACTGTTTTTT.

This chain joins TRBV6-4 and TRBJ2-2; 9 nucleotides align to TRBD2. The trim removed 2 bases at V and 6 bases at J, leaving 7 bases unmatched. The CDR3 has 16 amino acids. Germline loops: CDR1 MRHNA, CDR2 SNTAGT. The DNA of the CDR3 is TGTGCCAGCAGTGACCCTGGCGGGAGGGCCCCCGGGGAGCTGTTTTTT. Translated: CASSDPGGRAPGELFF.

The gene calls are TRBV5-1 and TRBJ2-7, with 11 bases aligning to TRBD1. V shed 4 bases, J shed 6 bases, and the junction held 30 bases outside the gene matches. Germline assignment: CDR1 SGHRS and CDR2 YFSETQ. The CDR3 totals 22 residues. The DNA for the CDR3 is TGCGCCAGCAGCCCCGAAAAAAGACTGACTCTCCGGGACAGGGGGAAGGAGGCCGAGCAGTACTTC. This sequence encodes CASSPEKRLTLRDRGKEAEQYF. Full variable domain (rest looked up from reference TRBV5-1 and TRBJ2-7): KAGVTQTPRYLIKTRGQQVTLSCSPISGHRSVSWYQQTPGQGLQFLFEYFSETQRNKGNFPGRFSGRQFSNSRSEMNVSTLELGDSALYLCASSPEKRLTLRDRGKEAEQYFGPGTRLTVT.